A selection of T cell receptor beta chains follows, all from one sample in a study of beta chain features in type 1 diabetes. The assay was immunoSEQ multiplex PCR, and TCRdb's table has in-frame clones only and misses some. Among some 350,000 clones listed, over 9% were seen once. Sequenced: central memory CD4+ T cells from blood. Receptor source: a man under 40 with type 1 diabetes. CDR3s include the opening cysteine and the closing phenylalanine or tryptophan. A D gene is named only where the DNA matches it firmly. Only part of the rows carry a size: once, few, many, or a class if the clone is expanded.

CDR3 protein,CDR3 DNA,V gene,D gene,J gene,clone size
CASSFSGGAENIQYF,TGTGCCAGCAGTTTCAGCGGGGGCGCCGAAAACATTCAGTACTTC,TRBV6-6,TRBD2,TRBJ2-4,-
CASSIGYRGEQYF,TGTGCCAGTAGTATAGGGTATCGGGGGGAGCAGTACTTC,TRBV19,-,TRBJ2-7,-
CASSLGGTYQETQYF,TGTGCCAGCAGCTTAGGCGGGACTTACCAAGAGACCCAGTACTTC,TRBV11-2,-,TRBJ2-5,few
CASSGRQGDEKLFF,TGTGCCAGCAGTGGGCGACAGGGCGATGAAAAACTGTTTTTT,TRBV2,TRBD1,TRBJ1-4,many
CASSLGLSGSTDTQYF,TGTGCCAGCAGCTTGGGTCTTAGCGGGAGCACAGATACGCAGTATTTT,TRBV7-2,TRBD2,TRBJ2-3,few
CASSLGRDSGMETQYF,TGCGCCAGCAGCTTGGGCCGGGACTCAGGGATGGAGACCCAGTACTTC,TRBV5-1,-,TRBJ2-5,few
CASSLGWAFSGELFF,TGTGCCAGCAGCTTAGGTTGGGCTTTTAGCGGGGAGCTGTTTTTT,TRBV5-6,-,TRBJ2-2,-
CASSPGTLAYEQYF,TGTGCCAGCTCACCCGGGACTTTAGCCTACGAGCAGTACTTC,TRBV18,-,TRBJ2-7,-
CATSPLGQVYEQYF,TGTGCCACCAGCCCGCTAGGACAGGTCTACGAGCAGTACTTC,TRBV15,TRBD1,TRBJ2-7,few
CAINGLAATRNYGYTF,TGTGCCATCAATGGTCTGGCGGCCACTAGAAACTATGGCTACACCTTC,TRBV10-3,-,TRBJ1-2,-
CASSWDGYTF,TGTGCCAGCAGTTGGGATGGCTACACCTTC,TRBV6-1,-,TRBJ1-2,-
CASSILAGVGTDTQYF,TGTGCCAGTAGTATACTAGCGGGAGTGGGGACAGATACGCAGTATTTT,TRBV19,TRBD2,TRBJ2-3,few
CASSELAGVSHEQYF,TGCGCCAGCAGCGAACTAGCGGGAGTTTCCCACGAGCAGTACTTC,TRBV5-1,TRBD2,TRBJ2-7,-
CASSLVGSGSYRDTQYF,TGTGCCAGCAGCCTCGTGGGGAGCGGGTCTTACCGGGATACGCAGTATTTT,TRBV7-2,-,TRBJ2-3,-
CASRRGGPDTEAFF,TGTGCCAGTAGAAGGGGCGGGCCCGATACTGAAGCTTTCTTT,TRBV19,-,TRBJ1-1,-
CASSQVGGSSYEQYF,TGTGCCAGCAGCCAAGTCGGGGGGAGCTCCTACGAGCAGTACTTC,TRBV4-2,TRBD2,TRBJ2-7,once
CASRRGDATNEKLFF,TGTGCCAGCAGGAGGGGGGACGCAACTAATGAAAAACTGTTTTTT,TRBV2,-,TRBJ1-4,few
CASSSTGTNYGYTF,TGTGCCAGCAGCTCAACAGGGACTAACTATGGCTACACCTTC,TRBV7-2,-,TRBJ1-2,few
CASSPTTGLYQETQYF,TGTGCCAGCAGCCCGACGACAGGGTTGTACCAAGAGACCCAGTACTTC,TRBV5-4,TRBD1,TRBJ2-5,few
CASSLALGTVQFF,TGTGCTAGCAGCTTAGCGCTGGGGACAGTACAGTTCTTC,TRBV7-7,TRBD1,TRBJ2-1,many
CASSLLSNQPQHF,TGTGCCAGCAGTCTCCTTTCGAACCAGCCCCAGCATTTT,TRBV6-6,-,TRBJ1-5,-
CASRDYNEQFF,TGCGCCAGCCGGGACTACAATGAGCAGTTCTTC,TRBV5-1,-,TRBJ2-1,few
CASSQEGNSYEQYF,TGCGCCAGCAGCCAAGAAGGAAACAGCTACGAGCAGTACTTC,TRBV4-1,-,TRBJ2-7,few
CASSQGSYEQYF,TGTGCCAGCAGCCAGGGCTCCTACGAGCAGTACTTC,TRBV4-2,-,TRBJ2-7,-
CAITPGLTSNEQFF,TGTGCCATCACTCCGGGACTGACGAGTAATGAGCAGTTCTTC,TRBV10-3,-,TRBJ2-1,many
CASIGGNTGELFF,TGTGCCAGCATTGGGGGGAACACCGGGGAGCTGTTTTTT,TRBV6-6,-,TRBJ2-2,few
CASSQRQGVGEKLFF,TGTGCCAGCAGTCAGAGACAGGGTGTGGGGGAAAAACTGTTTTTT,TRBV6-6,TRBD1,TRBJ1-4,-
CASSAPGVLETQYF,TGTGCCAGCAGTGCCCCGGGTGTCCTAGAGACCCAGTACTTC,TRBV6-5,-,TRBJ2-5,few
CASSPLEMDEQFF,TGTGCCAGCAGTCCCCTAGAAATGGATGAGCAGTTCTTC,TRBV27,-,TRBJ2-1,many
CASSPSTSGADTQYF,TGCGCCAGCAGCCCCTCGACTAGCGGAGCAGATACGCAGTATTTT,TRBV4-3,TRBD2,TRBJ2-3,-
CASDGWGQGANIQYF,TGTGCCAGTGACGGTTGGGGACAGGGGGCGAACATTCAGTACTTC,TRBV19,TRBD1,TRBJ2-4,-
CASSYSGNEQFF,TGTGCCAGCAGTTACTCAGGGAATGAGCAGTTCTTC,TRBV6-5,-,TRBJ2-1,-
CSASRAGEQFF,TGCAGTGCTAGTCGTGCGGGTGAGCAGTTCTTC,TRBV20-1,-,TRBJ2-1,once